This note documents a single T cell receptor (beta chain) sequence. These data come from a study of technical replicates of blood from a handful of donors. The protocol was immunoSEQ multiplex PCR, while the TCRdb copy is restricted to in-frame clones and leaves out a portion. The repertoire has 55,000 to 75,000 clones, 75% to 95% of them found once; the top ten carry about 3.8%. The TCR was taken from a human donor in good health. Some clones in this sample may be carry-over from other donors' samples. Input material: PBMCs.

CDR3 sequence: CASSTGQGQQYF. DNA for the CDR3: TGTGCCAGCAGTACTGGACAGGGCCAGCAGTATTTT. The V and J genes are TRBV25-1 and TRBJ2-3, with 8 bases identical to TRBD1. The CDR3 contains 12 residues. CDR1 and CDR2 from the germline V gene are MGHDK and SYGVNS. V trimming: 5 bases; J trimming: 11 bases; junction bases outside the gene matches: 6.